This T cell receptor beta chain was captured by sequencing in a study of memory CD4+ T cells and cytomegalovirus serostatus (dated by TCRdb to about 2019). For the study in its entirety: A total of about 33 healthy Belgian adults, of whom 9 were CMV seropositive and roughly 25 were CMV seronegative, were included in the cohort. CD4+ memory TCRbeta repertoires of a Belgian cohort with known cytomegalovirus serostatus were sequenced in order to replicate a published TCR-based CMV serostatus classifier.

The sample holds a few counts of this clone. Its antigen specificity is not known. Base qualities are not at hand, and no much larger clone is one base apart. Genomic DNA was extracted from sorted cells with the Quick-DNA Microprep Kit. TCRbeta DNA was amplified with the immunoSEQ hsTCRbeta kit following the manufacturer's protocol. An Illumina MiSeq instrument was used to sequence the TCRbeta libraries. As for how the authors treated the data: Removing out-of-frame sequences left 2,204,828 distinct TCRbeta sequences, an average of around 67,000 per individual. Each individual was scored using the number of 150 to 200 previously reported CMV-associated TCRbeta sequences that the individual carried and the total number of productive distinct TCRbeta sequences. A beta-binomial model was reimplemented in Python, and scikit-learn random forests with default parameters were trained on US cohort data. On the Belgian cohort, classifier performance was reported as the median AUC, along with percentile confidence intervals, across 10,000 bootstrap iterations. The table comes from immuneACCESS by way of TCRdb, which keeps in-frame sequences with V and J called. Part of the clones is missing from these tables; in studies checked, under half for an unresolved V gene and the rest for unknown reasons. Clonal size and the V and J genes are those of that table, whereas D and trimming came from the DNA. This sample has fewer than 50,000 clones in its table, and approximately 80% of those were observed once. Clones ranked in the top ten supply roughly 1.1% of the sample.

Overall study outcomes, separate from this receptor: Among the 150 or so previously reported CMV-associated TCRbeta sequences, some 62 showed up in the CD4+ memory repertoires, with each one found in between one and five individuals. On the Belgian cohort, the classifier built on the original framework reached a median bootstrapped AUC of nearly 0.96, with a 95% CI of 0.76-1.00. The results were interpreted as suggesting that the CMV-associated TCR signature is mostly present in the CD4+ memory repertoire. Only CD4+CD45RO+ memory cells were sequenced, unlike the original study, which covered naive and memory CD4+ and CD8+ populations. For CMV serostatus prediction, a median bootstrapped AUC of about 0.95 was reached with the original framework, and a median bootstrapped AUC of approximately 0.89 was reached with a US-trained random forest.

Single viable CD3+CD4+CD8-CD45RO+ cells were sorted as memory CD4+ T cells on a FACSAria II. CMV serostatus was determined with a Roche Elecsys assay detecting serum IgG against CMV pp150, pp28, p38 and p52. After the samples were thawed, total CD4+ T cells were enriched through positive selection using CD4 magnetic microbeads. The samples came from a different study that was designed specifically to examine the CD4+ T cell memory repertoire. Peripheral blood mononuclear cells were isolated and cryopreserved following standard operating procedures; serum was stored at -80 °C. The staining relied on CD3-PerCP (BW264/56), CD4-APC (RPA-T4), CD45RO-PE (UCHT1) and CD8-Pacific Orange (3B5) antibodies, and Sytox blue was used to exclude non-viable cells. CDR1 and CDR2 are read off the germline V gene as MGHRA and YSYEKL. A distance of 15 bases separates the germline ends of V and J, which lose 0 bases and 7 bases respectively. From its cysteine to its phenylalanine, the CDR3 spans 15 amino acids. Only CDR3 DNA is held: 45 bases, read in frame from base 1.

The specimen was memory CD4+ T cells from blood. The V and J genes are TRBV4-1 and TRBJ1-1; TRBD1 is perhaps the D gene, given 5 matching bases. This TCR was recovered from an adult in good health and CMV-seronegative. DNA sequence: TGCGCCAGCAGCCAAGAGAAAGCAGGGTTGAATGAAGCTTTCTTT. The translation is CASSQEKAGLNEAFF.